The present T cell receptor beta chain was sequenced within a study of blood T cell repertoires in COVID-19. Study-wide context: COVID-19 samples, acute and convalescent, were from the United States, Italy and Spain. Nucleic acid was either cDNA or gDNA, and it came from T cells, B-cell-depleted T cells, or PBMCs.

In the study's own analysis: Reference gene primers were amplified, and this amplification served to estimate nucleated cell counts. Clones were read by immunoSEQ multiplex PCR, and TCRdb kept only the in-frame ones, dropping some. V and J calls plus clone size are reproduced from that table; the DNA served to infer D and trimming. The repertoire holds 380,000 or so clones, with approximately 88% as singletons. CDR1 and CDR2 (germline): LNHDA, SQIVND (reference sequence). V dropped 1 base and J dropped 2; count of bases not matched to a gene: 16. The CDR3 contains 22 residues. The table lists this clone with a count of one.

This chain joins TRBV19 and TRBJ2-1; the match to TRBD2 covers 14 bases. Sample: peripheral blood. The sequence came from a man aged 35 to 55 with acute or convalescent COVID-19. The CDR3 DNA reads TGTGCCAGTAGTATAGGTCTGGTAGGACTAGCGGGGGGAAGGTCCCCCTACAATGAGCAGTTCTTC. Protein: CASSIGLVGLAGGRSPYNEQFF.